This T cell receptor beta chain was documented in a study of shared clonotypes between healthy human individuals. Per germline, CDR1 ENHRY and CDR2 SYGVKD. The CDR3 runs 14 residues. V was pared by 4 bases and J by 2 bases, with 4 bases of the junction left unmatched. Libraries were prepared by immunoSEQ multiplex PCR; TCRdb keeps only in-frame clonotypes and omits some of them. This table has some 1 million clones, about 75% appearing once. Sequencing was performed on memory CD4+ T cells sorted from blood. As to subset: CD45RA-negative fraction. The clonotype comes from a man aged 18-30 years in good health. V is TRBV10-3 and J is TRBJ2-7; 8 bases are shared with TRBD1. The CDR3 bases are TGTGCCATCAGTGGGGACAGGACGACCTACGAGCAGTACTTC. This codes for CAISGDRTTYEQYF.